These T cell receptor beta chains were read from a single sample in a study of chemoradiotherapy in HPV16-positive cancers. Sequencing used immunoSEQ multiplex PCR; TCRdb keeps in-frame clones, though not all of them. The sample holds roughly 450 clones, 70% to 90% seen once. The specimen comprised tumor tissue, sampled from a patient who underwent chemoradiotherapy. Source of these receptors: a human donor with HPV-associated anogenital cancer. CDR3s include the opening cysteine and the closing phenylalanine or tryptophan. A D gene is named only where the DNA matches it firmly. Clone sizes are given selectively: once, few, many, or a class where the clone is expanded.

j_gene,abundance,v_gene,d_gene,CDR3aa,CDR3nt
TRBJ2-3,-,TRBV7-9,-,CASSPRTPGTDTQYF,TGTGCCAGCAGCCCCCGCACCCCCGGCACAGATACGCAGTATTTT
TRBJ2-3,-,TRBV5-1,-,CASSFHPAPADTQYF,TGCGCCAGCAGCTTCCATCCGGCCCCGGCAGATACGCAGTATTTT
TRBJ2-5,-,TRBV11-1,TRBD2,CASSLRREGETQYF,TGTGCCAGCAGCCTCCGCCGGGAGGGAGAGACCCAGTACTTC
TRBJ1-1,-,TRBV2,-,CATYLGRNTEAFF,TGTGCCACCTACTTAGGGAGGAACACTGAAGCTTTCTTT
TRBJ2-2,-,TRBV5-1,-,CASSLTDGTGELFF,TGCGCCAGCAGCCTGACAGATGGGACCGGGGAGCTGTTTTTT
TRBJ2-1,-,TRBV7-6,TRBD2,CASSPISGGRTPQFF,TGTGCCAGCAGCCCCATTAGCGGGGGGAGAACCCCGCAGTTCTTC
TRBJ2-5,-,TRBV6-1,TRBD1,CASSTTGVTQYF,TGTGCCAGCAGCACGACAGGGGTGACCCAGTACTTC
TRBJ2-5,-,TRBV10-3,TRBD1,CATGDRGETQYF,TGTGCCACTGGGGACAGAGGAGAGACCCAGTACTTC
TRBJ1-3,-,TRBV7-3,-,CASSLTAGAGNTIYF,TGTGCCAGCAGCTTAACTGCGGGCGCCGGAAACACCATATATTTT
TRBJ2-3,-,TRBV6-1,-,CASSESAWGVVDTQYF,TGTGCCAGCAGTGAAAGTGCCTGGGGGGTTGTAGATACGCAGTATTTT
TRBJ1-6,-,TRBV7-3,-,CASSPGERSPLHF,TGTGCCAGCAGCCCAGGCGAACGTTCACCCCTCCACTTT
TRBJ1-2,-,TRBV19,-,CASSVTVSYGYTF,TGTGCCAGTAGTGTAACGGTGAGCTATGGCTACACCTTC
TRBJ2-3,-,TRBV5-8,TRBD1,CASSLDWDRDSTDTQYF,TGTGCCAGCAGCTTGGATTGGGACAGGGATAGCACAGATACGCAGTATTTT
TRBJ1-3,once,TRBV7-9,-,CASSFGGEAGNTIYF,TGTGCCAGCAGCTTCGGGGGGGAAGCTGGAAACACCATATATTTT
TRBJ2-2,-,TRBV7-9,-,CASRRENTGELFF,TGTGCCAGCCGCAGGGAAAACACCGGGGAGCTGTTTTTT
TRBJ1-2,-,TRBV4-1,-,CASSQDLWEQNGYTF,TGCGCCAGCAGCCAAGATCTCTGGGAACAGAATGGCTACACCTTC
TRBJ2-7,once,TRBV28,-,CASSLPSGGKGYEQYF,TGTGCCAGCAGCCTACCATCCGGGGGTAAAGGGTACGAGCAGTACTTC
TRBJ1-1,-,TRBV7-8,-,CASSLIQGNTEAFF,TGTGCCAGCAGCTTAATACAGGGAAACACTGAAGCTTTCTTT
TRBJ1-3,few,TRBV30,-,CAWLPSGVSGNTIYF,TGTGCCTGGCTACCCAGCGGTGTCTCTGGAAACACCATATATTTT
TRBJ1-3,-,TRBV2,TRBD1,CASSVAGGSGNTIYF,TGTGCCAGCAGTGTTGCAGGGGGCTCTGGAAACACCATATATTTT
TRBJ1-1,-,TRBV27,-,CASSSYSNRVGGRTEAFF,TGTGCCAGCAGCTCTTATAGTAACCGAGTCGGGGGAAGGACTGAAGCTTTCTTT
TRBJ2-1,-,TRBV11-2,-,CASRAGQYNEQFF,TGTGCCAGCAGGGCAGGACAGTACAATGAGCAGTTCTTC
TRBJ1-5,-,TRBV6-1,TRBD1,CASSASGGRQPQHF,TGTGCCAGCAGTGCGTCAGGGGGCAGGCAGCCCCAGCATTTT
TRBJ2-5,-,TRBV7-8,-,CASPSPMGAQETQYF,TGTGCCAGCCCCAGCCCCATGGGGGCACAAGAGACCCAGTACTTC
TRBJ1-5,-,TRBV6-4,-,CATSNRNREGLNQPQHF,TGTGCCACCTCGAATCGCAACAGGGAGGGATTAAATCAGCCCCAGCATTTT
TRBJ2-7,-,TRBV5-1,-,CASSMDIHEQYF,TGCGCCAGCAGCATGGACATCCACGAGCAGTACTTC
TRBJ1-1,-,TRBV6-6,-,CASRTTAVGTEAFF,TGTGCCAGCAGAACGACAGCGGTGGGCACTGAAGCTTTCTTT
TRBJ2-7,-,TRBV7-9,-,CASSSVALPLYEQYF,TGTGCCAGCAGCTCGGTTGCCCTCCCCCTCTACGAGCAGTACTTC
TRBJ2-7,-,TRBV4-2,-,CASSQDPGDEQYF,TGTGCCAGCAGCCAAGATCCAGGGGACGAGCAGTACTTC
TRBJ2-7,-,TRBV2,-,CASRGDAIEQYF,TGTGCCAGCAGGGGCGACGCAATAGAGCAGTACTTC
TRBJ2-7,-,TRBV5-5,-,CASSPPAGPAYEQYF,TGTGCCAGCAGCCCCCCCGCAGGGCCGGCCTACGAGCAGTACTTC
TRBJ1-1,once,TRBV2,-,CASKGRDAFEAFF,TGTGCCAGCAAGGGGAGGGACGCTTTCGAAGCTTTCTTT
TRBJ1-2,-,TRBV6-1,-,CASSEAGGPDGYTF,TGTGCCAGCAGTGAAGCGGGAGGCCCTGATGGCTACACCTTC
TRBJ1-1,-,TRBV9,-,CASSQTARVRGAAFF,TGTGCCAGCAGCCAAACCGCCAGGGTACGGGGGGCAGCTTTCTTT
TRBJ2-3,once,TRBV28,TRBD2,CASSLWSSGGVDTQYF,TGTGCCAGCAGTTTATGGAGTAGCGGGGGAGTAGATACGCAGTATTTT
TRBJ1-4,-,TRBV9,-,CASSVDGRLPEKLFF,TGTGCCAGCAGCGTCGATGGTCGGCTCCCCGAAAAACTGTTTTTT
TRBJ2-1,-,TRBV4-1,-,CASSQEALGKEQFF,TGCGCCAGCAGCCAGGAGGCCCTGGGAAAAGAGCAGTTCTTC
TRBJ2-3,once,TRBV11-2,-,CASSLQLPADTQYF,TGTGCCAGCAGCTTACAGCTCCCGGCAGATACGCAGTATTTT
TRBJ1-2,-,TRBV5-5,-,CASSLLSQGRGGGYTF,TGTGCCAGCAGCTTGCTTTCGCAGGGTCGAGGAGGTGGCTACACCTTC
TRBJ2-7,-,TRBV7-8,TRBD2,CASSGGLGRYEQYF,TGTGCCAGCAGCGGGGGACTAGGGAGATACGAGCAGTACTTC
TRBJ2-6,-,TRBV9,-,CASLNLYQSRANVLTF,TGTGCCAGCCTCAATTTGTACCAAAGTCGGGCCAACGTCCTGACTTTC
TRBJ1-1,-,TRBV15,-,CATSRVGGNTEAFF,TGTGCCACCAGCAGAGTAGGCGGGAACACTGAAGCTTTCTTT
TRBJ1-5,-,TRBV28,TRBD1,CASSNRQGSNQPQHF,TGTGCCAGCAGTAATCGACAGGGGAGCAATCAGCCCCAGCATTTT
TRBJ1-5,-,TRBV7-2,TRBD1,CASSSQEGASQPQHF,TGTGCCAGCAGCTCTCAGGAGGGGGCAAGCCAGCCCCAGCATTTT
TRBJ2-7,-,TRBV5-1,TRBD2,CASSSTPSGGPSAPSYEQYF,TGCGCCAGCAGCTCGACTCCTAGCGGGGGACCCTCAGCCCCCTCCTACGAGCAGTACTTC
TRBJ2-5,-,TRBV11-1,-,CASSLVRAGSQETQYF,TGTGCCAGCAGTCTAGTCCGGGCGGGTTCGCAAGAGACCCAGTACTTC
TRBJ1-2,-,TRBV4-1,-,CASSQGTVSYGYTF,TGCGCCAGCAGCCAAGGGACAGTCTCCTATGGCTACACCTTC
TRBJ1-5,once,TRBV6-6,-,CASSYSGGSNQPQHF,TGTGCCAGCAGTTACTCAGGGGGGTCCAATCAGCCCCAGCATTTT
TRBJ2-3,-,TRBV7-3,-,CASSLNSNTDTQYF,TGTGCCAGCAGCTTAAACTCTAACACAGATACGCAGTATTTT
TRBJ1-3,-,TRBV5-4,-,CASSSRDSGNTIYF,TGTGCCAGCAGCTCAAGAGACTCTGGAAACACCATATATTTT
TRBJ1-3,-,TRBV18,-,CASSPQSGANSGNTIYF,TGTGCCAGCTCACCACAGTCAGGGGCCAACTCTGGAAACACCATATATTTT
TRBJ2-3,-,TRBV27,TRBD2,CASSFARGDTDTQYF,TGTGCCAGCAGTTTTGCGCGGGGGGACACAGATACGCAGTATTTT